This T cell receptor (beta chain) was recovered during a study of cytomegalovirus exposure and HLA in healthy donors (dated by TCRdb to 2016 to 2017). About the full investigation: In an earlier analysis of several hundred of the donors, around 300 Gb of sequence data and 120 million or so unique TCR beta sequences from about 179 million T cells were reported. Of the approximately 400 genotyped donors, 65% to 90% fell in the genetic ancestry cluster associated with self-reported Caucasian donors. Because of strong linkage in the cohort, roughly five DR-DQ haplotypes were treated as single units for association and clustering. The study aimed to test whether signatures of past pathogen exposure could be identified by cataloging public T cell receptors. In a later analysis, previously published TCR beta repertoires from several hundred donors were re-analyzed and high-resolution HLA genotyping was added so that TCR occurrence patterns could be studied. Every discovery cohort repertoire had been produced on one sequencing platform. In an earlier analysis of around 540 of the donors, high-throughput TCR beta sequencing was used to judge whether each TCR beta V gene segment behaved as functional or pseudogenic. The study used immunosequencing to profile the T cell repertoires of approximately 640 subjects and linked those repertoires to cytomegalovirus serostatus. Across 300 to 400 genotyped donors of the cohort, an average of roughly 250,000 unique TCR beta nucleotide sequences per donor were sequenced, and around 19% of those sequences were non-productive. To predict cytomegalovirus infection status, the study brought together high-throughput TCR immunosequencing, statistical association of individual TCRs with disease status, and machine learning. Around 330 gigabases of sequencing data and 70 million to 95 million unique TCR sequences made up an early release that covered approximately 650 HLA-typed donors. Along with the approximately 700-subject first cohort, a separate validation cohort of around 110 different subjects was used. Rather than using new phenotypic data, the later analysis identified candidate immune exposures from TCR beta sequences and from how often those sequences occurred across donors. Alongside the repertoire data, information on donor age, sex, ethnicity and CMV serostatus was compiled. Typing coverage varied by locus: about 620-640 donors for A, B, C, DRB1 and DQB1; roughly 510 for DQA1; more than 600 for DPA1; some 470 for DPB1. Genome-wide SNP genotypes for about 65% of the 666 donors were used in a later genetic analysis, which treated that subset as a discovery cohort. Class I and class II HLA loci were covered by the typing at four-digit resolution. Broad study findings and their caveats: This cohort had only TCR beta chains sequenced, and the lack of alpha or paired-chain data limited which features could be detected. Because HLA typing was missing for some donors at each locus, association tests included only the typed subset. According to a later analysis, TCR association rates differed among HLA loci, with DRB1 alleles showing the most associated TCRs and HLA-C alleles showing the fewest. The only immune exposure information available for the cohort was CMV serostatus. Most CMV-associated TCR beta chains appeared to be HLA-restricted in a later analysis, and the HLA associations seemed to be driven largely by CMV exposure. The authors suggested that the approach could potentially be extended to other disease states and immunological phenotypes. Specific HLA alleles were associated with around 18,000 TCR beta sequences at a false discovery rate of 0.05 in a later analysis. Compared with the roughly 600-donor mean, donors in an Asian-associated ancestry cluster had fewer N-insertions in productive TCRs, according to a later genetic analysis. A cluster of highly shared sequence variants was judged likely to represent a technical artifact of the sequencing pipeline. The 87-base-pair reads could not distinguish some IMGT-functional V segments, including TRBV6-2 and TRBV6-3, so those segments were excluded. In both the original and validation cohorts, the classifier was reported to diagnose cytomegalovirus status with high specificity and sensitivity. A further reported finding was that TCR beta sequences accurately predicted the HLA-A and HLA-B alleles for most subjects in the first cohort. Assigning TCR associations to individual alleles was difficult when HLA alleles, especially DR and DQ, strongly co-occurred. The study gave a list of under 200 TCR beta chains associated with cytomegalovirus. Linkage disequilibrium might explain the correlated functional status among segregating V segments, but an unknown experimental factor could not be ruled out. In a later analysis, HLA-associated TCR beta chains showed more clonal expansion and lower generation probabilities than non-associated chains that were equally common. Approximately 18 rarely observed V segments, including chromosome 9 orphons, were excluded from the earlier analysis of just under 600 of the donors because counts were too low. Roughly uniform sequencing depth across donors was assumed in presence/absence analyses, although this assumption may not hold. Across donors, most TCR sequences were observed very rarely, whereas some public TCRs were present in many individuals. In an earlier analysis of fewer than 750 of the donors, most TCR beta V segments were observed in productive rearrangements about 90% or about 30% of the time, broadly matching IMGT annotations. In vitro tests confirmed that a few of the cytomegalovirus-associated TCR beta chains recognize cytomegalovirus antigens. A later analysis reported that several top co-occurrence clusters appeared linked to parvovirus B19, influenza, CMV and Epstein-Barr virus. An association between a missense DCLRE1C variant and V-gene and J-gene trimming of TCR beta chains was found in a later genetic analysis and replicated in an independent cohort.

This clone was detected a few times. No antigen is known for it. Qualities for individual bases were not recorded, and no much larger clone is one base off. Libraries were prepared through the immunoSEQ multiplex PCR assay. The multiplex PCR relied on a mix of 60 forward primers for TCR Vbeta segments and 13 reverse primers for TCR Jbeta segments. A multiplex PCR assay on genomic DNA amplified the CDR3 region of rearranged TCR beta genes. The amplified TCR beta libraries were sequenced on the Illumina HiSeq System as 87-base-pair reads. In the paper's pipeline: A later analysis counted around 72 million unique TCR beta chains across the 550 to 700 repertoires, and 9 million to 14 million of these chains were shared by at least two donors. To remove PCR and sequencing errors, raw reads were error-corrected and collapsed into unique sequences using a nearest-neighbor algorithm that merged closely related sequences. V, D and J gene segments were assigned by aligning CDR3 sequences to IMGT reference sequences. Each retained sequence needed at least a six-nucleotide match to both a V gene segment and a J gene segment. Rearrangements were classified as productive when the CDR3 lacked stop codons and remained in frame with V and J, and all other rearrangements were classified as non-productive. Following IMGT convention, CDR3 was defined as the stretch from the second conserved V-encoded cysteine up to the conserved J-encoded phenylalanine. Sequences without an unambiguous match to a single V gene segment were excluded from the earlier analysis of almost 600 of the donors. An earlier analysis of a few hundred of the donors called V segments functional above 56.7% productive rearrangements and segregating when the between-donor standard deviation exceeded 5%. To diagnose cytomegalovirus status from the catalog of TCR beta chain sequences, a statistical classification framework was built. In a later analysis, V and J genes were assigned by comparing TCR nucleotide sequences against IMGT/GENE-DB human TR gene sequences. A later analysis assigned CDR3 sequences and most-parsimonious VDJ recombination scenarios with the TCRdist pipeline. In a later analysis, each TCR beta chain was defined by its CDR3 amino acid sequence together with its V-gene family, and reads lacking a unique V-gene family were excluded. As a way to deal with suspected cross-contamination and a sequencing artifact, a later analysis dropped 450 to 700 nucleotide sequences that were highly shared and had low generation probability. In a later analysis, a clonal expansion index was calculated for each public chain from normalized within-repertoire ranks of inferred template counts. In a later analysis, generation probabilities were computed with a VDJ recombination model fitted to out-of-frame rearrangements, and the resulting probabilities were checked against IGoR. Hypergeometric tests were used in a later analysis to score TCR-TCR, TCR-HLA and TCR-CMV co-occurrence, with a repertoire-size bias correction applied to the TCR pairs. To estimate false discovery rates, a later analysis permuted the HLA or CMV assignments 20 times. In a later analysis, co-occurring TCRs were grouped with DBSCAN, and TCRdist sequence similarity was added when clustering was performed within HLA-allele-positive subsets. Repertoires with fewer than 30,000 or more than 120,000 public chains were left out of co-occurrence clustering, as were a handful of repertoires with anomalous nucleotide sharing. Imported from immuneACCESS, the table was reduced by TCRdb to in-frame sequences with V and J called. These copies leave out some clones; in studies compared against another copy, an unresolved V gene accounts for under half, and the cause of the remainder is not known. V, J and clone size are those of that table, while D and trimming were read from the DNA. For this sample there are under 150,000 clones; roughly four fifths appear just once. Under 7% of the sample comes from the top ten.

From the germline V gene, CDR1 is MDHEN and CDR2 is SYDVKM. Deletion took 4 bases off V and 5 bases off J, with a span of 23 bases between the germline ends. Reading from cysteine to phenylalanine, the CDR3 counts 17 amino acids. The DNA shown is the 51-base CDR3, in frame from base 1. The cohort was made up of 650 to 700 healthy bone marrow donors. Cohort members were all nominally healthy when sampled, although unrecorded immune exposures were likely present. The donor tested CMV seropositive and was one of the 289 seropositive cohort members. Each donor provided a peripheral blood sample, and peripheral blood mononuclear cells were used for TCR beta sequencing. Genomic DNA extraction from the blood cell samples was performed with the Qiagen DNeasy Blood Extraction Kit.

The rearrangement combines TRBV28 with TRBJ1-1, with the identity of the D gene unclear. This TCR was recovered from a woman between 40 and 55 years old in good health and CMV-seropositive. Material: PBMCs. The nucleotides read TGTGCCAGCAGTTCCCTCGCGGACTCATGGCCGGGGACTGAAGCTTTCTTT. The encoded protein is CASSSLADSWPGTEAFF.